These T cell receptor beta chains were read from a single sample in a study of OX40 agonist ivuxolimab in advanced cancers. The repertoire was sequenced with immunoSEQ multiplex PCR; TCRdb's copy has only in-frame clones and lacks some. This table has about 38,000 clones, 70% to 90% appearing once. The sequencing here drew on CD4+ or CD8+ T cells sorted from blood, taken in a trial of the OX40 agonist ivuxolimab. These receptor sequences come from an adult with an advanced solid tumor such as melanoma, head and neck, liver or kidney cancer. Each CDR3 is given with its conserved first and last residue. The D gene is left open where the match is weak. The size of a clone is reported for some rows only, either as once, few or many, or as a class for expanded clones.

v_gene,abundance,j_gene,len,d_gene,CDR3aa,CDR3nt
TRBV7-9,NA,TRBJ1-1,13,NA,CASSQRVNTEAFF,TGTGCCAGCAGTCAACGGGTTAACACTGAAGCTTTCTTT
TRBV7-6,NA,TRBJ2-2,14,NA,CASSLVGNTGELFF,TGTGCCAGCAGCTTAGTAGGGAACACCGGGGAGCTGTTTTTT
TRBV11-2,NA,TRBJ2-7,15,NA,CASSRSGGDSYEQYF,TGTGCCAGCAGCCGATCTGGCGGGGATTCCTACGAGCAGTACTTC
TRBV6-1,NA,TRBJ2-5,12,NA,CASRAGGETQYF,TGTGCCAGCAGGGCAGGGGGGGAGACCCAGTACTTC
TRBV5-6,NA,TRBJ1-2,13,TRBD1,CASRGTGSGGYTF,TGTGCCAGCAGGGGGACAGGAAGTGGTGGCTACACCTTC
TRBV28,NA,TRBJ1-5,14,NA,CASNYRSGNQPQHF,TGTGCCAGCAACTACCGCTCGGGCAATCAGCCCCAGCATTTT
TRBV25-1,NA,TRBJ1-1,14,TRBD1,CASSGRWGTGETFF,TGTGCCAGCAGTGGAAGGTGGGGGACAGGGGAAACTTTCTTT
TRBV2,NA,TRBJ2-2,14,TRBD2,CASSVRGSPGELFF,TGTGCCAGCAGTGTTCGCGGGAGTCCCGGGGAGCTGTTTTTT
TRBV4-1,NA,TRBJ1-1,14,NA,CASSHSFGGGEAFF,TGCGCCAGCAGCCACAGCTTCGGGGGCGGTGAAGCTTTCTTT
TRBV5-6,once,TRBJ1-6,16,NA,CASSFGEQANNSPLHF,TGTGCCAGCAGCTTTGGGGAACAGGCGAATAATTCACCCCTCCACTTT
TRBV18,NA,TRBJ1-6,15,NA,CASSGIGKRNSPLHF,TGTGCCAGCTCAGGAATCGGCAAGAGGAATTCACCCCTCCACTTT
TRBV28,NA,TRBJ2-2,17,TRBD2,CASSGGKGTSLSGELFF,TGTGCCAGCAGTGGGGGCAAGGGGACTAGTCTCTCCGGGGAGCTGTTTTTT
TRBV2,NA,TRBJ1-1,14,TRBD1,CASDRTGGVTEAFF,TGTGCCAGCGATCGAACAGGGGGGGTCACTGAAGCTTTCTTT
TRBV30,once,TRBJ1-2,14,NA,CAWRAAGFNYGYTF,TGTGCCTGGAGAGCTGCTGGGTTCAACTATGGCTACACCTTC
TRBV7-8,NA,TRBJ1-1,14,TRBD1,CASSLGQGMTEAFF,TGTGCCAGCAGCTTGGGACAGGGGATGACTGAAGCTTTCTTT
TRBV5-8,NA,TRBJ1-1,16,NA,CARRKTGGGGRTEAFF,TGTGCCAGGAGGAAAACCGGGGGGGGAGGGAGAACTGAAGCTTTCTTT
TRBV16,NA,TRBJ2-1,14,TRBD1,CASSRVTGGNEQFF,TGTGCCAGCAGCCGCGTGACAGGGGGCAATGAGCAGTTCTTC
TRBV7-7,once,TRBJ2-2,14,NA,CASSLRRNTGELFF,TGTGCTAGCAGCTTACGGAGGAACACCGGGGAGCTGTTTTTT
TRBV5-6,NA,TRBJ2-2,15,NA,CASSLRGLITGELFF,TGTGCCAGCAGCCTAAGGGGCCTAATCACCGGGGAGCTGTTTTTT
TRBV5-6,NA,TRBJ2-1,12,TRBD1,CASSPGQVEQFF,TGTGCCAGCAGCCCGGGACAGGTCGAGCAGTTCTTC
TRBV18,NA,TRBJ2-1,15,NA,CASSPSAGAYNEQFF,TGTGCCAGCTCACCATCGGCAGGGGCGTACAATGAGCAGTTCTTC
TRBV5-5,NA,TRBJ2-5,18,TRBD1,CASSTTRDRVVHRETQYF,TGTGCCAGCAGCACCACACGGGACAGGGTAGTGCACCGAGAGACCCAGTACTTC
TRBV28,NA,TRBJ1-5,14,NA,CASSLGGGVQPQHF,TGTGCCAGCAGCCTTGGAGGGGGGGTTCAGCCCCAGCATTTT
TRBV27,NA,TRBJ2-3,14,NA,CASKRGGSTDTQYF,TGTGCCAGCAAGAGGGGGGGTAGCACAGATACGCAGTATTTT
TRBV19,NA,TRBJ2-7,12,NA,CASRQRDGEQYF,TGTGCCAGTAGGCAGAGGGATGGCGAGCAGTACTTC
TRBV5-6,NA,TRBJ2-4,18,NA,CASSQAWMYRDLRNIQYF,TGTGCCAGCAGCCAAGCTTGGATGTATCGGGATTTGAGGAACATTCAGTACTTC
TRBV30,NA,TRBJ2-5,15,NA,CAWSVIGGLQETQYF,TGTGCCTGGAGTGTAATCGGGGGTCTTCAAGAGACCCAGTACTTC
TRBV11-1,once,TRBJ2-7,14,TRBD1,CASSSEWDSYEQYF,TGTGCCAGCAGCTCCGAGTGGGACAGCTACGAGCAGTACTTC
TRBV16,NA,TRBJ1-4,16,NA,CASSPQGSATNEKLFF,TGTGCCAGCAGCCCCCAGGGCTCTGCAACTAATGAAAAACTGTTTTTT
TRBV28,NA,TRBJ2-7,14,TRBD1,CASIKTGWSYEQYF,TGTGCCAGCATCAAGACAGGGTGGTCCTACGAGCAGTACTTC
TRBV2,NA,TRBJ2-5,13,TRBD1,CASNTGVPGTQYF,TGTGCCAGCAATACAGGGGTTCCAGGGACCCAGTACTTC
TRBV5-1,NA,TRBJ2-7,13,TRBD1,CASSTDRSYEQYF,TGCGCCAGCAGCACGGACAGGTCCTACGAGCAGTACTTC
TRBV10-3,NA,TRBJ2-1,16,TRBD2,CAIRTLAAGGYNEQFF,TGTGCCATCAGAACCCTAGCGGCGGGAGGTTACAATGAGCAGTTCTTC
TRBV7-9,NA,TRBJ2-5,15,TRBD2,CASSLSGSNGETQYF,TGTGCCAGCAGCTTAAGCGGGAGCAACGGGGAGACCCAGTACTTC
TRBV14,NA,TRBJ2-5,19,TRBD2,CASSTWTSGTPGKQETQYF,TGTGCCAGCAGCACCTGGACTAGCGGGACTCCGGGTAAGCAAGAGACCCAGTACTTC
TRBV6-1,NA,TRBJ1-5,13,NA,CASSEEGDQPQHF,TGTGCCAGCAGTGAGGAGGGGGACCAGCCCCAGCATTTT
TRBV7-9,NA,TRBJ2-3,12,NA,CASSAGADTQYF,TGTGCCAGCAGCGCCGGAGCCGATACGCAGTATTTT
TRBV11-2,NA,TRBJ2-1,15,TRBD1,CASSLDRGRANEQFF,TGTGCCAGCAGCTTAGACAGGGGGCGCGCCAATGAGCAGTTCTTC
TRBV13,NA,TRBJ2-7,15,TRBD2,CASSFHAGGTYEQYF,TGTGCCAGCAGCTTTCATGCGGGGGGGACCTACGAGCAGTACTTC
TRBV2,once,TRBJ2-3,15,TRBD2,CASKDGGAGTDTQYF,TGTGCCAGCAAAGACGGGGGGGCGGGCACAGATACGCAGTATTTT
TRBV5-6,NA,TRBJ2-7,14,TRBD2,CASSGSGASTEQYF,TGTGCCAGCAGCGGGAGCGGGGCCTCTACTGAGCAGTACTTC
TRBV5-1,NA,TRBJ2-1,15,TRBD2,CASSLGLAGPREQFF,TGCGCCAGCAGCTTAGGACTAGCGGGGCCACGGGAGCAGTTCTTC
TRBV15,NA,TRBJ2-5,14,NA,CATSRVWGQETQYF,TGTGCCACCAGCAGGGTCTGGGGCCAAGAGACCCAGTACTTC
TRBV5-1,NA,TRBJ2-1,13,NA,CASSLHSNNEQFF,TGCGCCAGCAGCTTGCACAGTAACAATGAGCAGTTCTTC
TRBV29-1,NA,TRBJ1-6,16,NA,CSVRLAGHGGDSPLHF,TGCAGCGTTCGTTTGGCAGGCCATGGGGGGGATTCACCCCTCCACTTT
TRBV11-2,NA,TRBJ2-1,15,NA,CASSLAGWAYNEQFF,TGTGCCAGCAGCTTGGCTGGCTGGGCTTACAATGAGCAGTTCTTC
TRBV27,few,TRBJ2-7,15,NA,CASSPRTGVPYEQYF,TGTGCCAGCTCGCCAAGGACTGGGGTACCGTACGAGCAGTACTTC
TRBV5-1,NA,TRBJ2-5,13,NA,CASSWQRGETQYF,TGCGCCAGCAGCTGGCAAAGGGGGGAGACCCAGTACTTC
TRBV19,NA,TRBJ1-2,15,TRBD1,CASSTEQGAGYGYTF,TGTGCCAGTAGTACCGAACAGGGGGCCGGCTATGGCTACACCTTC
TRBV12-5,few,TRBJ1-1,13,NA,CASGLGGNTEAFF,TGTGCTAGTGGTTTGGGGGGGAACACTGAAGCTTTCTTT
TRBV4-2,NA,TRBJ2-1,16,NA,CASSQVSTSPENEQFF,TGTGCCAGCAGCCAAGTTAGTACTAGCCCAGAGAATGAGCAGTTCTTC
TRBV18,NA,TRBJ2-1,14,NA,CASSPPGVGNEQFF,TGTGCCAGCTCACCACCAGGGGTTGGGAATGAGCAGTTCTTC